The 21 T cell receptor beta chains listed next were all sequenced from one sample in a study of blood T cell repertoires in COVID-19. Assay: immunoSEQ multiplex PCR; the TCRdb copy retains only in-frame clones and omits some. The repertoire has about 300,000 clones, 70% to 90% of them found once; the top ten carry around 1.2%. The sample comprised peripheral blood. The receptors were gathered from a man in his 70s with acute or convalescent COVID-19.

V usage is TRBV4-3 and J usage is TRBJ1-4; tentative D call: TRBD1 (5 bases). The CDR3 length is 17 residues. Germline CDR1 LGHNA, CDR2 YSLEER. Trimming removed 0 bases from V and 10 bases from J, with 21 bases in between. CDR3 sequence reads: CASSQDLGRRAIGKLFF. The DNA of the CDR3 is TGCGCCAGCAGCCAAGATCTCGGTCGCAGGGCGATAGGAAAACTGTTTTTT.

J is TRBJ2-1 and V is TRBV9; no clear D gene. The CDR3 length is 15 residues. V gave up 0 bases and J gave up 0 bases, with 7 bases separating them. Germline V lookup: CDR1 SGDLS, CDR2 YYNGEE. CDR3 nucleotides: TGTGCCAGCAGCGTAGGGCGACTCTCCTACAATGAGCAGTTCTTC. This codes for CASSVGRLSYNEQFF.

V usage is TRBV30 and J usage is TRBJ1-5; the D gene is possibly TRBD1 (6 bases). Germline assignment: CDR1 GTSNPN and CDR2 SVGIG (reference sequence). The ends were cut back, 2 bases at V and 5 bases at J, with 10 bases in the middle. The CDR3 loop spans 13 amino acids. The CDR3 bases are TGTGCCTGGAGTCTGAAGGGGGATCAGCCCCAGCATTTT. Protein product: CAWSLKGDQPQHF.

The V and J genes are TRBV3-1 (or the pseudogene TRBV3-2) and TRBJ1-4; TRBD1 aligns across 8 bases. The germline V gene has CDR1 LGHDT and CDR2 YNNKEL (reference sequence). The junction had 9 bases not matched to a gene; V was cut back by 6 bases and J by 0 bases. This CDR3 comprises 17 residues. The CDR3 DNA reads TGTGCCAGCAGGTCCGGGACAGGCGGTACAACTAATGAAAAACTGTTTTTT. Its protein is CASRSGTGGTTNEKLFF.

This chain uses TRBV7-2 with TRBJ2-5; the match to TRBD1 covers 7 bases. There are 17 residues in the CDR3. V trimming: 4 bases; J trimming: 5 bases; junction bases outside the gene matches: 16. CDR1 SGHTA and CDR2 FQGNSA come from the germline V gene. The chain's CDR3 is CASSSWGQSLRDETQYF. The CDR3 coding sequence is TGTGCCAGCAGCTCTTGGGGACAGTCTCTGAGGGACGAGACCCAGTACTTC.

The chain employs TRBV28 and TRBJ2-1, with 15 positions matching TRBD2. V lost 5 bases, J lost 2 bases, and 19 bases stayed unmatched. Looked up from germline, CDR1 is MDHEN and CDR2 is SYDVKM. This CDR3 region has 22 residues. For the CDR3, the DNA is TGTGCCAGCAGTCCTACCACACCGGGACTAGCGGGGGGCACCGGTACCTACAATGAGCAGTTCTTC. Amino acid sequence: CASSPTTPGLAGGTGTYNEQFF.

The chain's CDR3 is CASSEAQVGGGGLNTEAFF. The CDR3 DNA reads TGTGCCAGCAGTGAAGCGCAGGTTGGGGGAGGGGGATTGAACACTGAAGCTTTCTTT. The rearrangement uses TRBV6-1 and TRBJ1-1, with D tentatively TRBD1 (6 bases). Germline assignment: CDR1 MNHNS and CDR2 SASEGT. CDR3 length: 19 residues. Trimming removed 0 bases at V and 0 bases at J, with 20 bases between.

This clone was seen more than once but under ten times. This CDR3 reads CASSQGGFGGAEQYF. CDR3 bases: TGTGCCAGCAGCCAAGGAGGGTTCGGGGGGGCCGAGCAGTACTTC. The genes are TRBV3-1 (or the pseudogene TRBV3-2) and TRBJ2-7; 8 bases are shared with TRBD2. The CDR3 covers 15 residues. The junction had 8 bases not matched to a gene; V was cut back by 1 base and J by 6 bases. Germline V gene data show CDR1 as LGHDT and CDR2 as YNNKEL (reference sequence).

This rearrangement joins TRBV18 to TRBJ2-1; 9 nucleotides match TRBD1. Germline CDR1 reads KGHSH; CDR2 reads LQKENI. J lost 12 bases, V lost 3 bases, and 12 bases had no gene match. The CDR3 is 15 residues long. CDR3 region: CASSPRTGVSSGQFF. CDR3 nucleotides: TGTGCCAGCTCACCTAGGACAGGGGTCTCCTCCGGGCAGTTCTTC.

The chain has TRBV7-8 and TRBJ1-6; possible D gene TRBD1, 5 bases. The CDR3 length is 14 residues. V lost 2 bases and J 7 bases, leaving 9 bases between the germline ends. Germline CDR1 SGHVS, CDR2 FQNEAQ. CDR3 nucleotides: TGTGCCAGCAGCTTACAGGGCCTCAATTCACCCCTCCACTTT. This codes for CASSLQGLNSPLHF.

The chain couples TRBV29-1 to TRBJ1-1; 10 positions agree with TRBD1. J was trimmed by 4 bases and V by 3 bases; bases with no gene match: 2. The CDR3 length is 13 residues. The germline gives CDR1 SQVTM, CDR2 ANQGSEA. The CDR3 protein is CSVDRDRGTEAFF. The DNA of the CDR3 is TGCAGCGTTGATCGGGACAGGGGCACTGAAGCTTTCTTT.

This chain connects TRBV14 to TRBJ2-7, with a possible D match to TRBD1 (6 bases). Germline V gene lookup returns CDR1 SGHDN and CDR2 FVKESK. This CDR3 spans 16 amino acids. Trimming pared 1 base from V and 2 bases from J, leaving 15 bases between. Here the CDR3 DNA reads TGTGCCAGCAGCCAAGCAGGGGTTGGTTGGCCCTACGAGCAGTACTTC. Amino acids: CASSQAGVGWPYEQYF.

The rearrangement links TRBV18 to TRBJ1-4, with D maybe TRBD1 (5 bases). CDR3 length: 16 amino acids. Germline V lookup: CDR1 KGHSH, CDR2 LQKENI. The V end lost 1 base, the J end lost 4 bases, and 13 bases lay between the germline ends. The CDR3 DNA is TGTGCCAGCTCACCACTCGTCGGGGGGTATAATGAAAAACTGTTTTTT. Its protein is CASSPLVGGYNEKLFF.

The genes are TRBV9 and TRBJ2-7; 11 bases are a match to TRBD2. The CDR3 contains 15 residues. Trimming removed 3 bases from V and 4 bases from J; junction bases left unmatched: 6. Germline assignment: CDR1 SGDLS and CDR2 YYNGEE. CDR3 in DNA: TGTGCCAGCAGCGCGGGACTAGCGGACTCATACGAGCAGTACTTC. This gives the protein CASSAGLADSYEQYF.

The V gene is TRBV7-2, the J gene TRBJ1-1; the D is unclear. V shed 4 bases and J shed 0 bases, with 12 bases lying between them. Germline-derived CDR1 and CDR2 are SGHTA and FQGNSA. This CDR3 spans 15 amino acids. CDR3 amino acids: CASSSAGIMNTEAFF. DNA for the CDR3: TGTGCCAGCAGCTCGGCGGGCATCATGAACACTGAAGCTTTCTTT.

The rearrangement links TRBV28 to TRBJ2-1, with 10 bases matching TRBD1. The V and J ends lost 3 bases and 6 bases, in that order; junction bases with no gene match: 5. CDR1 and CDR2 from the germline V gene are MDHEN and SYDVKM. CDR3 length: 15 residues. The chain's CDR3 is CASSFGGTGANEQFF. The CDR3 nucleotides read TGTGCCAGCAGTTTTGGGGGGACAGGGGCCAATGAGCAGTTCTTC.

This chain joins TRBV10-3 and TRBJ2-3; D might be TRBD2 (5 bases). CDR1 is ENHRY, CDR2 SYGVKD, per germline. This CDR3 is built from 14 residues. Between the trimmed V and J ends, which lost 3 bases and 0 bases, there was a span of 7 bases. Here the CDR3 reads CAISDPGSTDTQYF. DNA of the CDR3: TGTGCCATCAGTGACCCGGGAAGCACAGATACGCAGTATTTT.

This chain uses TRBV28 with TRBJ1-5, with D tentatively TRBD1 (6 bases). Trimming removed 5 bases at V and 6 bases at J, with 8 bases between. This CDR3 has 12 amino acids. Germline V gene sequence: CDR1 MDHEN, CDR2 SYDVKM. The DNA for the CDR3 is TGTGCCAGCAGTATCAGGGGTCAGCCCCAGCATTTT. Protein: CASSIRGQPQHF.

This clone was seen once. This chain connects TRBV6-1 to TRBJ1-5; 10 nucleotides agree with TRBD1. V shed 3 bases and J 6 bases; nucleotides not matched to a gene: 11. Germline lookup yields CDR1 MNHNS and CDR2 SASEGT. The CDR3 runs 17 residues. CDR3 sequence reads: CASSEANPGQGFQPQHF. DNA of the CDR3: TGTGCCAGCAGTGAGGCGAATCCGGGACAGGGGTTTCAGCCCCAGCATTTT.

V usage is TRBV9 and J usage is TRBJ1-4; 9 nucleotides match TRBD1. With 3 bases clipped from V and 8 bases from J, the junction kept 11 bases outside the gene matches. Germline assignment: CDR1 SGDLS and CDR2 YYNGEE. This CDR3 spans 16 amino acids. The CDR3 here is CASSATAGTGKEKLFF. In DNA, the CDR3 is TGTGCCAGCAGCGCTACGGCCGGGACAGGGAAAGAAAAACTGTTTTTT.

V and J are TRBV6-6 and TRBJ2-3; no firm D call. The CDR3 runs 11 residues. Trimming removed 6 bases from V and 9 bases from J, with 10 bases in between. Per the germline V gene, CDR1 is MNHNY and CDR2 is SVGAGI (reference sequence). The CDR3 spells CASSFIGTQYF. In nucleotides, the CDR3 is TGTGCCAGCAGCTTCATTGGCACGCAGTATTTT.